Shown below are 27 T cell receptor beta chains from a single sample sequenced in a study of blood T cells in healthy people across ages. Combining a sample-barcoded 5' primer with a J-beta primer mix, a second PCR ran for roughly 7 to 11 cycles. One entry per CDR3 protein results from TCRdb running MiXCR on the 5' RACE reads. The sample consists of 950,000 to 1,200,000 distinct CDR3 sequences, around two fifths of them appearing once. Sequencing was carried out using blood. The receptors stem from a man between 18 and 35 years old in good health.

This clonotype has just a few counts. The V gene is TRBV4-1, the J gene TRBJ1-1; perhaps TRBD1 as D (5 bases). The CDR3 length is 15 residues. The ends were cut back, 5 bases at V and 1 base at J, with 14 bases in the middle. In germline, CDR1 is MGHRA, CDR2 YSYEKL. The CDR3 region is CASSLYIQENTEAFF. CDR3 DNA sequence: TGCGCCAGCAGCTTATACATACAGGAGAACACTGAAGCTTTCTTT.

The sample holds a few counts of this clonotype. The rearrangement links TRBV3-1 to TRBJ2-7, with D unclear. Per the germline V gene, CDR1 is LGHDT and CDR2 is YNNKEL (reference sequence). Deletions cut 0 bases from V and 2 bases from J, with 8 bases between. This CDR3 contains 14 residues. The CDR3 bases are TGTGCCAGCAGCCAAGATGTGAACACCTACGAGCAGTACTTC. Its protein product is CASSQDVNTYEQYF.

The CDR3 coding sequence is TGTGCCAGCAGCACAGCAACTAATGAAAAACTGTTTTTT. Residues: CASSTATNEKLFF. The chain has TRBV7-2 and TRBJ1-4; D unclear. Germline CDR1 reads SGHTA; CDR2 reads FQGNSA. Trimming removed 5 bases from V and 0 bases from J, with 4 bases in between. This CDR3 region has 13 residues.

The J gene is TRBJ1-2, the V gene TRBV6-6; tentative D call: TRBD1 (6 bases). Between the trimmed V and J ends, which lost 3 bases and 8 bases, there was a span of 16 bases. The germline gives CDR1 MNHNY, CDR2 SVGAGI (reference sequence). The CDR3 has 14 amino acids. The CDR3 is CASSYEVGGGGYTF. The DNA for the CDR3 is TGTGCCAGCAGTTATGAAGTGGGTGGGGGCGGCTACACCTTC.

This clonotype was counted many times. The V and J genes are TRBV29-1 and TRBJ2-7; D possibly corresponds to TRBD2 (6 bases). Germline loops: CDR1 SQVTM, CDR2 ANQGSEA. The CDR3 consists of 11 residues. In DNA, the CDR3 is TGCGGGGGGATCGCGGGCTACGAGCAGTACTTC. Translated, it gives CGGIAGYEQYF.

This clonotype was counted a few times. This rearrangement joins TRBV21-1 to TRBJ2-5; the D call TRBD1 from the table was never checked on the DNA. TRBV21-1 is tagged as a pseudogene. The CDR3 contains 16 residues. This chain's CDR3 is CASSKKTYEGLETQYF. CDR3 nucleotides: TGTGCCAGCAGCAAAAAGACCTACGAGGGGCTGGAGACCCAGTACTTC.

CDR3 sequence reads: CASSKRTGRDTEAFF. The CDR3 coding sequence is TGTGCCAGCAGTAAAAGGACAGGGAGAGATACTGAAGCTTTCTTT. The J gene is TRBJ1-1, the V gene TRBV6-5; 8 bases match TRBD1. This CDR3 is built from 15 residues. Trimming removed 5 bases from V and 5 bases from J; junction bases left unmatched: 10. Per germline, CDR1 MNHEY and CDR2 SVGAGI.

This rearrangement joins TRBV19 to TRBJ1-6; 9 positions agree with TRBD1. The CDR3 sequence is 14 residues long. J gave up 8 bases and V 4 bases, and 3 bases lay outside the gene matches. The germline V gene encodes CDR1 LNHDA and CDR2 SQIVND (reference sequence). This chain's CDR3 is CASSTDRGYSPLHF. CDR3 DNA: TGTGCCAGTAGTACAGACAGGGGGTATTCACCCCTCCACTTT.

This clonotype was observed a few times. The V gene is TRBV20-1, the J gene TRBJ2-2, with 7 bases lining up with TRBD1. The CDR3 loop spans 14 amino acids. V shed 3 bases and J 0 bases; nucleotides not matched to a gene: 1. Germline CDR1 reads DFQATT; CDR2 reads SNEGSKA (reference sequence). CDR3: CSARTGTNTGELFF. In DNA, the CDR3 is TGCAGTGCTAGGACAGGGACGAACACCGGGGAGCTGTTTTTT.

This clonotype was seen a handful of times. The CDR3 DNA reads as TGCGCCAGCAGCCACACAGGGGGGGAGACCCAGTACTTC. This sequence encodes CASSHTGGETQYF. This chain links TRBV5-1 with TRBJ2-5, with 8 bases lining up with TRBD1. V was pared by 4 bases and J by 5 bases, with 4 bases of the junction left unmatched. CDR3 length equals 13 residues. Germline V gene data show CDR1 as SGHRS and CDR2 as YFSETQ.

This clonotype was seen more than once but under ten times. The rearrangement uses TRBV25-1 and TRBJ1-4; no clear D gene. CDR1 MGHDK and CDR2 SYGVNS come from the germline V gene. The CDR3 sequence is 15 residues long. V was shortened by 0 bases and J by 0 bases, with 5 bases between the two germline ends. The CDR3 sequence: CASSEYGPTNEKLFF. CDR3 nucleotide sequence: TGTGCCAGCAGTGAATACGGGCCAACTAATGAAAAACTGTTTTTT.

This clonotype was picked up a small number of times. The chain is built from TRBV6-2 or TRBV6-3 and TRBJ2-1; perhaps TRBD1 as D (5 bases). CDR1 is MNHEY and CDR2 is SVGEGT in the germline V gene. V was shortened by 2 bases and J by 6 bases, with 8 bases between the two germline ends. This CDR3 comprises 13 residues. CDR3 coding DNA: TGTGCCAGCAGTTACGGGGCCGCCAATGAGCAGTTCTTC. Amino acid sequence: CASSYGAANEQFF.

The rearrangement uses TRBV7-9 and TRBJ2-2, with TRBD1 as a possible D gene (6 bases). V lost 4 bases and J lost 6, with 12 bases in between. CDR3 length equals 14 residues. Germline loops: CDR1 SEHNR, CDR2 FQNEAQ (reference sequence). The CDR3 DNA reads TGTGCCAGCAGCTCCCACAGGGACCCCGGGGAGCTGTTTTTT. Translating it yields CASSSHRDPGELFF.

This clonotype was counted a few times. The chain joins TRBV6-5 to TRBJ1-5; tentatively, D is TRBD1 (5 bases). CDR1 is MNHEY, CDR2 SVGAGI, per germline. This CDR3 has 13 amino acids. The germline V and J ends were trimmed by 5 bases and 6 bases, with 11 bases remaining between them. The CDR3: CASSAGQGQPQHF. CDR3 sequence (DNA): TGTGCCAGCAGTGCTGGGCAGGGTCAGCCCCAGCATTTT.

This clonotype was counted a few times. The V gene is TRBV28, the J gene TRBJ1-1, with TRBD1 matching over 7 bases. CDR1 MDHEN and CDR2 SYDVKM come from the germline V gene. This CDR3 contains 14 residues. V lost 6 bases, J lost 0 bases, and 4 bases stayed unmatched. CDR3 nucleotide sequence: TGTGCCAGCAGGAGGACAGGCTTGAACACTGAAGCTTTCTTT. It yields the protein CASRRTGLNTEAFF.

The chain has TRBV4-3 and TRBJ2-3; D not certain. Germline CDR1 reads LGHNA; CDR2 reads YSLEER. CDR3 length equals 15 residues. Trimming took 6 bases from V and 2 from J, leaving 15 bases between them. The CDR3 spells CASRPNTGVTDTQYF. DNA of the CDR3: TGCGCCAGCAGGCCGAACACCGGAGTCACAGATACGCAGTATTTT.

The chain has TRBV3-1 and TRBJ2-3; D is uncertain. The CDR3 is made up of 13 amino acids. CDR1 LGHDT and CDR2 YNNKEL come from the germline V gene (reference sequence). The V gene lost 0 bases and the J gene lost 5 bases, with 6 bases spanning the gap. The CDR3 sequence: CASSQEQKDTQYF. The CDR3 DNA reads TGTGCCAGCAGCCAAGAGCAGAAAGATACGCAGTATTTT.

The sample holds a few counts of this clonotype. This chain connects TRBV25-1 to TRBJ1-1; 7 bases line up with TRBD1. CDR1 is MGHDK, CDR2 SYGVNS, per germline. The CDR3 extends over 15 amino acids. V dropped 4 bases and J dropped 5; count of bases not matched to a gene: 10. The CDR3 DNA reads as TGTGCCAGCAGTGGCGATACAGGGGTTGGTACTGAAGCTTTCTTT. Its translation: CASSGDTGVGTEAFF.

V gene TRBV6-5 combines with J gene TRBJ2-5, with TRBD2 identical over 9 bases. The J call is in doubt because the DNA end fits TRBJ2-1 better. Germline V gives CDR1 MNHEY, CDR2 SVGAGI. The CDR3 runs 15 residues. The CDR3 bases are TGTGCCAGCAGGCTAGCGGGGCTCCGACAAGAGACCCAGTTCTTC. It is translated as CASRLAGLRQETQFF.

This clonotype was observed a handful of times. This CDR3 reads CASSSGTGFYNEQYF. CDR3 DNA: TGTGCCAGCAGCTCAGGGACAGGTTTTTACAATGAGCAGTACTTC. The chain couples TRBV7-2 to TRBJ2-1, with 8 bases that match TRBD1. The DNA matches TRBJ2-7 better at its end, which makes the J call doubtful. Germline V gene data show CDR1 as SGHTA and CDR2 as FQGNSA. CDR3 length equals 15 residues.

Regarding this clonotype: A much larger clone is a single base away; this may be a read error. The chain links TRBV4-1 to TRBJ1-4; D gene uncertain. This CDR3 has 16 amino acids. The germline V gene has CDR1 MGHRA and CDR2 YSYEKL. The CDR3 spells CASSQSADPTKEKLFF. CDR3 nucleotides: TGCGCCAGCAGCCAATCGGCAGACCCAACTAAGGAAAAACTGTTTTTT.

This clonotype has a handful of counts. The rearrangement uses TRBV5-6 and TRBJ1-4, with 7 bases lining up with TRBD1. CDR1 and CDR2 (germline): SGHDT, YYEEEE. The CDR3 covers 13 residues. V was clipped by 4 bases and J by 8 bases; unmatched bases: 5. The CDR3 region has the DNA TGTGCCAGCAGCCTTTGGACAGGAGAAAAACTGTTTTTT. It codes for CASSLWTGEKLFF.

This clonotype was counted a few times. The V and J genes are TRBV7-2 and TRBJ2-1; 9 bases line up with TRBD1. J was trimmed by 0 bases and V by 2 bases; bases with no gene match: 11. The germline gives CDR1 SGHTA, CDR2 FQGNSA. CDR3 size: 19 residues. The CDR3 DNA follows: TGTGCCAGCAGCTTAAGAGGACAGGGGCCCCGAAGCTCCTACAATGAGCAGTTCTTC. Amino acid sequence: CASSLRGQGPRSSYNEQFF.

This clonotype was found a few times. The gene calls are TRBV6-5 and TRBJ2-3; D is unresolved. CDR3 size: 13 residues. Trimming removed 7 bases from V and 1 base from J, with 9 bases in between. Germline V lookup: CDR1 MNHEY, CDR2 SVGAGI. CDR3 coding DNA: TGTGCCAGCAAGAGGCAGGGCACAGATACGCAGTATTTT. Translating gives CASKRQGTDTQYF.

This clonotype has a single count. The chain joins TRBV20-1 to TRBJ1-2; 9 bases are a match to TRBD1. Germline loops: CDR1 DFQATT, CDR2 SNEGSKA (reference sequence). Losses at the gene ends were 5 bases for V and 3 bases for J; bases not matched to a gene: 4. This CDR3 region has 13 residues. Here the CDR3 reads CSAPRTGDYGYTF. CDR3 bases: TGCAGTGCTCCAAGGACAGGGGACTATGGCTACACCTTC.

Written as DNA, the CDR3 is TGTGCCAGCAGTTACGCGTACACCGGGGAGCTGTTTTTT. It yields the protein CASSYAYTGELFF. The chain links TRBV6-5 to TRBJ2-2; D uncertain. The CDR3 consists of 13 residues. Germline CDR1 reads MNHEY; CDR2 reads SVGAGI. V lost 2 bases and J 3 bases, leaving 4 bases between the germline ends.

This chain uses TRBV4-2 with TRBJ2-5; D uncertain. Germline loops: CDR1 LGHNA, CDR2 YNFKEQ. This CDR3 contains 16 residues. V gave up 0 bases and J gave up 1 base, with 12 bases separating them. The CDR3 sequence: CASSQDPQGSQETQYF. The CDR3 bases are TGTGCCAGCAGCCAAGATCCACAAGGGTCCCAAGAGACCCAGTACTTC.